This TCR beta chain originates from a study of cytomegalovirus exposure and HLA in healthy donors. The study's findings and limits: Researchers catalogued about 150 TCR beta chains as cytomegalovirus-associated.

CDR3 length: 16 residues. V shed 4 bases and J shed 2 bases, with 18 bases lying between them. Germline loops: CDR1 SGHNT, CDR2 YYREEE (reference sequence). Primers for the PCR totalled 60 Vbeta and 13 Jbeta. Data came from immunoSEQ multiplex PCR; TCRdb stores just in-frame clones and leaves some out. The repertoire consists of 100,000 to 150,000 clones, with around 80% occurring once and the leading ten covering 0.95% to 1.5%. Details on this clone: As yet, its antigen is unknown.

The rearrangement joins TRBV5-4 to TRBJ2-5; the D gene is possibly TRBD1 (6 bases). This TCR was recovered from a female donor in good health and CMV-seronegative. The sample taken for sequencing was PBMCs. As DNA, the CDR3 is TGTGCCAGCAGCCCTGCAGGGGTAAAGGGACAAGAGACCCAGTACTTC. Translated: CASSPAGVKGQETQYF. The variable domain in full, with the rest retrieved from reference TRBV5-4 and TRBJ2-5, is ETGVTQSPTHLIKTRGQQVTLRCSSQSGHNTVSWYQQALGQGPQFIFQYYREEENGRGNFPPRFSGLQFPNYSSELNVNALELDDSALYLCASSPAGVKGQETQYFGPGTRLLVL.